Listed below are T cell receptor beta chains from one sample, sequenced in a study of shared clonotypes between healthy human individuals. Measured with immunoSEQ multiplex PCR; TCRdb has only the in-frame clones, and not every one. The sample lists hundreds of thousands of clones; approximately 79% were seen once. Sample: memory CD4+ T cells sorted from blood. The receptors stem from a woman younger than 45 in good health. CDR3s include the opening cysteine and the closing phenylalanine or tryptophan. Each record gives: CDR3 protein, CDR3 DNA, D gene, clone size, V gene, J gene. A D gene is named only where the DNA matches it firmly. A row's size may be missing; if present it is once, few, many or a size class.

CASSLGQGNEQFF	TGTGCCAGCAGCTTAGGTCAGGGGAATGAGCAGTTCTTC	NA	NA	TRBV11-2	TRBJ2-1
CASSFGTGGLNYGYTF	TGTGCCAGCAGTTTCGGGACAGGTGGGCTTAACTATGGCTACACCTTC	TRBD1	NA	TRBV28	TRBJ1-2
CASSLAYGGGLAVVGQYF	TGCGCCAGCAGCTTGGCCTACGGGGGAGGACTAGCAGTGGTAGGGCAGTATTTT	TRBD2	few	TRBV5-1	TRBJ2-3
CASTQGDSSYGYTF	TGTGCCAGTACCCAAGGGGACTCAAGCTATGGCTACACCTTC	NA	NA	TRBV19	TRBJ1-2
CASSLVGYNEKLFF	TGTGCCAGCAGCTTGGTAGGGTACAATGAAAAACTGTTTTTT	NA	NA	TRBV11-2	TRBJ1-4
CASSQAQNEKLFF	TGCGCCAGCAGCCAAGCTCAGAATGAAAAACTGTTTTTT	NA	NA	TRBV4-1	TRBJ1-4
CAWSNGQGYGYTF	TGTGCCTGGAGTAATGGACAGGGGTATGGCTACACCTTC	TRBD1	NA	TRBV30	TRBJ1-2
CASSPRTDPYEQYF	TGTGCCAGCTCACCACGAACGGACCCCTACGAGCAGTACTTC	NA	NA	TRBV18	TRBJ2-7
CASSFGGLAGALNEQFF	TGTGCCAGCAGCTTCGGGGGACTAGCGGGAGCCCTCAATGAGCAGTTCTTC	TRBD2	NA	TRBV7-9	TRBJ2-1
CASSTTVLSGNTIYF	TGTGCCAGCAGCACGACAGTTCTCTCTGGAAACACCATATATTTT	NA	NA	TRBV7-2	TRBJ1-3
CASSLTTGPTPAGTEAFF	TGCGCCAGCAGCTTAACAACCGGGCCTACTCCCGCCGGGACTGAAGCTTTCTTT	NA	NA	TRBV5-1	TRBJ1-1
CASSPTQVGNEQFF	TGTGCCAGCAGTCCGACCCAGGTGGGTAATGAGCAGTTCTTC	NA	NA	TRBV2	TRBJ2-1
CASSLGRQNTGELFF	TGCGCCAGCAGCTTGGGACGACAGAACACCGGGGAGCTGTTTTTT	NA	NA	TRBV5-1	TRBJ2-2
CASSRRYLALVDEQFF	TGTGCCAGCAGCCGCCGGTACCTAGCGTTGGTCGATGAGCAGTTCTTC	NA	NA	TRBV27	TRBJ2-1
CASSPGLSSYNEQFF	TGTGCCAGCAGCCCCGGCCTTTCATCTTACAATGAGCAGTTCTTC	NA	NA	TRBV9	TRBJ2-1
CSVEGGRTGELFF	TGCAGCGTTGAGGGAGGAAGGACCGGGGAGCTGTTTTTT	NA	NA	TRBV29-1	TRBJ2-2
CASSSAGPRKFATQYF	TGTGCCAGCAGCTCCGCGGGTCCTCGGAAATTTGCTACGCAGTATTTT	NA	NA	TRBV7-9	TRBJ2-3
CASSPGTFGYTF	TGTGCCAGTAGTCCCGGGACTTTTGGCTACACCTTC	NA	few	TRBV19	TRBJ1-2
CASSSNLGEREKLFF	TGTGCCAGCAGTTCCAACTTAGGGGAGAGAGAAAAACTGTTTTTT	NA	few	TRBV28	TRBJ1-4
CASSKEGKGNSYEQYF	TGTGCCAGCAGCAAAGAGGGGAAGGGGAACTCCTACGAGCAGTACTTC	NA	NA	TRBV21-1	TRBJ2-7
CASSLADTQYF	TGTGCCAGCAGCTTAGCAGATACGCAGTATTTT	NA	many	TRBV7-9	TRBJ2-3
CASSRTGGRETQYF	TGTGCCAGCAGCCGAACAGGGGGCCGTGAGACCCAGTACTTC	TRBD1	NA	TRBV7-8	TRBJ2-5
CASSLGLSGYSGYTF	TGTGCCAGCAGCTTAGGACTGTCCGGGTATAGTGGCTACACCTTC	NA	NA	TRBV7-2	TRBJ1-2
CASRPLDGKLFF	TGTGCCAGCAGACCACTCGACGGAAAACTGTTTTTT	NA	NA	TRBV27	TRBJ1-4
CASSVGAYGYTF	TGTGCCAGCAGCGTCGGGGCCTATGGCTACACCTTC	NA	NA	TRBV7-2	TRBJ1-2
CASSDTVVGQGTEAFF	TGTGCCAGTAGTGACACGGTGGTGGGCCAGGGCACTGAAGCTTTCTTT	NA	NA	TRBV19	TRBJ1-1
CASSLVGLAGDEQFF	TGTGCCAGCTCCTTAGTCGGACTAGCGGGAGATGAGCAGTTCTTC	TRBD2	many	TRBV7-2	TRBJ2-1
CASSFSPSWANEKLFF	TGTGCCAGCAGCTTTTCGCCCTCATGGGCTAATGAAAAACTGTTTTTT	NA	NA	TRBV7-9	TRBJ1-4